This TCR beta chain comes out of a study of blood T cell repertoires in COVID-19. Turning to the study itself: The analysed material was cDNA or gDNA that came from T cells, B-cell-depleted T cells, or PBMCs.

The V end was cut by 7 bases, the J end by 4 bases, with 13 bases between. This CDR3 is built from 13 residues. The germline gives CDR1 LGHDT, CDR2 YNNKEL (reference sequence). In the original analysis: Estimation of nucleated cell counts was performed using reference gene primer amplification. The assay was immunoSEQ multiplex PCR, and TCRdb's table has in-frame clones only and misses some. D and trimming come from the DNA, and the V and J calls and clone size come from that table. The data hold 350,000 or so clones, with almost 90% observed a single time. Recruits, aged about 18 to 100 years, lived in 25 or so US areas. Clinical history reported by participants formed the basis on which cohorts were assigned.

Sequenced: PBMCs or T cells enriched from blood (not recorded which). The rearrangement joins TRBV3-1 (or the pseudogene TRBV3-2) to TRBJ1-1, with D perhaps matching TRBD1 (5 bases). This clonotype was obtained from a woman younger than 45 who had been exposed to COVID-19. The CDR3 coding sequence is TGTGCCAGCAACCGGGACTTAGGCACTGAAGCTTTCTTT. It codes for CASNRDLGTEAFF.